The clone carrying this T cell receptor beta chain showed up just a few times. Antigen specificity is unknown. This sample was taken from a study of CD8 T cells in Susac syndrome. V lost 5 bases to trimming and J lost 3 bases; unmatched junction nucleotides: 3. This CDR3 spans 13 amino acids. RNA was extracted with the RNeasy kit, and a quantity of 0.5 to 1 ug was reverse transcribed using random hexamers. Each CDR3 protein gets one entry after TCRdb re-called the immunoSEQ multiplex PCR reads with MiXCR. The sample yields roughly 52,000 distinct CDR3 sequences, approximately 95% seen once. Recently defined diagnostic criteria for definite or probable disease were fulfilled by Susac syndrome patients. Study-level points and caveats: Clonal expansion of CD8+ cells in Susac peaked in TEMRA cells (and in active patients).

V is TRBV12-3 or TRBV12-4 and J is TRBJ1-2; 7 positions match TRBD1. The clonotype was recovered from a human donor with Susac syndrome. The sample comprised CD8+ T cells from PBMCs. The CDR3: CASSPGTDYGYTF. The CDR3 DNA reads as TGTGCCAGCAGTCCCGGGACAGACTATGGCTACACCTTC.